This T cell receptor (beta chain) was captured in a study of CD8+CD57+ T cells in acquired aplastic anemia. Study-wide context: DNA recovered from sorted CD4+ and CD8+ cells had a mean of around 3.3 ug.

As concerns this clonotype: Its matching antigen is unknown.

This CDR3 comprises 17 residues. V shed 6 bases, J shed 6 bases, and the junction held 14 bases outside the gene matches. Germline V gene sequence: CDR1 ENHRY, CDR2 SYGVKD. Before being chosen for sequencing, patients had shown CD8+CD57+ cell expansion by flow cytometry. All patients were therapy-naive when blood was sampled. Profiles of TCR beta VDJ and CDR3 were generated from a genomic DNA template. MiXCR, run by TCRdb on the reads, gives a single entry per CDR3 protein. This table has approximately 130,000 distinct CDR3 sequences, nearly 40% appearing once. Regarding the study as a whole: Found in both controls and patients were around 29 CD8+ CDR3 sequences. Significance was not reached for CD8+ Simpson's diversity between patients and controls.

This sequence originates from a human donor with aplastic anemia. J is TRBJ2-1 and V is TRBV10-3; TRBD2 agrees at 10 bases. The sample taken for sequencing was sorted CD4+, CD8+, or CD8+CD57+ T cells (not recorded which) from PBMCs. DNA for the CDR3: TGTGCCATCAGAGGGGCCTTAGCGGGGGGCCGCCTCAATGAGCAGTTCTTC. Its protein product is CAIRGALAGGRLNEQFF.